This T cell receptor (beta chain) stems from a study of technical replicates of blood from four donors. Clones were sequenced by immunoSEQ multiplex PCR, and TCRdb holds only the in-frame ones, with some missing. The top ten clones hold approximately 0.22% of a sample with more than 90,000 clones, nearly 97% of them seen once. Germline values: CDR1 MGHRA, CDR2 YSYEKL. V lost 1 base to trimming and J lost 12 bases, with 21 bases between them. This CDR3 is 15 amino acids long. The source material was T cells isolated from PBMCs. The TCR was taken from a human donor in good health. The genes are TRBV4-1 and TRBJ1-2; possibly TRBD1 for D (6 bases). The CDR3 spells CASSQARTDLRSDTF. The CDR3 DNA follows: TGCGCCAGCAGCCAAGCAAGGACAGACCTTAGAAGTGACACCTTC.